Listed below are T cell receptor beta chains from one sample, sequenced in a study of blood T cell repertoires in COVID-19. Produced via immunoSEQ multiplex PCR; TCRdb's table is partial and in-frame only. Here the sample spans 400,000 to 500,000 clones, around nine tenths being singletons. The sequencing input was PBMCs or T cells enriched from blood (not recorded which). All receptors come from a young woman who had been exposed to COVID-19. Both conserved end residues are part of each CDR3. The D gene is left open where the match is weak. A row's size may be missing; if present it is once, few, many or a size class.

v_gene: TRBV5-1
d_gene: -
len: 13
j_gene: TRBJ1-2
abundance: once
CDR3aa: CASSTTVNYGYTF
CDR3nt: TGCGCCAGCAGCACGACAGTAAACTATGGCTACACCTTC

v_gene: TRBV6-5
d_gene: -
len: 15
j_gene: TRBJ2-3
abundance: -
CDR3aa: CASSSDGLGMDTQYF
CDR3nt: TGTGCCAGCAGTTCCGACGGACTGGGTATGGATACGCAGTATTTT

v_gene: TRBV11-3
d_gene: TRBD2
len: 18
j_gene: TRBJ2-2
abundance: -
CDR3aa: CASSAYSGSATNTGELFF
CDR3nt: TGTGCCAGCAGCGCGTATAGCGGGAGCGCTACGAACACCGGGGAGCTGTTTTTT

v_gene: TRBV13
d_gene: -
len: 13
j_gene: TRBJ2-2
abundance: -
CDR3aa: CASSGRGGGELFF
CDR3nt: TGTGCCAGCAGCGGCAGAGGCGGCGGGGAGCTGTTTTTT

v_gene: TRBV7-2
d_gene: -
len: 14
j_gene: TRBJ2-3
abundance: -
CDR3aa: CASSSSQYTDTQYF
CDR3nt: TGTGCCAGCAGCTCAAGCCAATACACAGATACGCAGTATTTT

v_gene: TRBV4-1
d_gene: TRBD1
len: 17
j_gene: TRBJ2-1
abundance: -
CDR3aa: CASSQYRQGRSYNEQFF
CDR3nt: TGCGCCAGCAGCCAATACCGACAGGGCCGCTCCTACAATGAGCAGTTCTTC

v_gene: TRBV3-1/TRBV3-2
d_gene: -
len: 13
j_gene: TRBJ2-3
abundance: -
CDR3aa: CASSPSGERTQYF
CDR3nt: TGTGCCAGCAGCCCGTCGGGTGAGCGTACGCAGTATTTT

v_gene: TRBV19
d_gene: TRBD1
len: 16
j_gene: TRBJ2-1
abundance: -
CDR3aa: CASSKGQGPSYNEQFF
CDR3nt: TGTGCCAGTAGTAAAGGACAGGGCCCATCCTACAATGAGCAGTTCTTC

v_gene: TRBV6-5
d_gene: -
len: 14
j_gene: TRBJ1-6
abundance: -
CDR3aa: CASNSGVNNSPLHF
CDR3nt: TGTGCCAGCAACTCCGGTGTTAATAATTCACCCCTCCACTTT

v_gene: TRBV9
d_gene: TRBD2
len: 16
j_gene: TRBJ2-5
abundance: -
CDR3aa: CASSPTGTSGEETQYF
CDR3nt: TGTGCCAGCAGCCCGACCGGGACTAGCGGGGAAGAGACCCAGTACTTC

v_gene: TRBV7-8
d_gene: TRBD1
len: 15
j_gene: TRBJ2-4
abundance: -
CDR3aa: CASSLSGGNKNIQYF
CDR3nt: TGTGCCAGCAGCTTGTCAGGGGGCAACAAAAACATTCAGTACTTC

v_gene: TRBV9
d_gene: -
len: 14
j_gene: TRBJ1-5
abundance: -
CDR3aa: CASGGGAGNQPQHF
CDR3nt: TGTGCCAGCGGGGGAGGGGCTGGCAATCAGCCCCAGCATTTT

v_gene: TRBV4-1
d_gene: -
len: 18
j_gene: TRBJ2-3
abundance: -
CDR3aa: CASSPWRLQGSSTDTQYF
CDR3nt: TGCGCCAGCAGCCCGTGGCGACTACAGGGCTCTAGCACAGATACGCAGTATTTT

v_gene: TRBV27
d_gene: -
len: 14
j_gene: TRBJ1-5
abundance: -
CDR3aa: CASSSQGGNQPQHF
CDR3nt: TGTGCCAGCAGTTCCCAAGGGGGCAATCAGCCCCAGCATTTT

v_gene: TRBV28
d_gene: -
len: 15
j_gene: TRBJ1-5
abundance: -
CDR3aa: CASSLPHRNNQPQHF
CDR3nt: TGTGCCAGCAGTTTACCTCACAGGAATAATCAGCCCCAGCATTTT

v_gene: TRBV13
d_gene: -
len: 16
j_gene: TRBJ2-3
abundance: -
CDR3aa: CASSLAQGWTTDTQYF
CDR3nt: TGTGCCAGCAGCTTAGCCCAGGGTTGGACCACAGATACGCAGTATTTT

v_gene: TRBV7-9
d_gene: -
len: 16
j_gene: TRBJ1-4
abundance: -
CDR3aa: CASSPGLVATNEKLFF
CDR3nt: TGTGCCAGCAGCCCAGGACTGGTGGCAACTAATGAAAAACTGTTTTTT

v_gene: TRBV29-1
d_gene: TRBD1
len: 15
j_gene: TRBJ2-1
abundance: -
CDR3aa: CSVENRGGSYNEQFF
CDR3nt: TGCAGCGTCGAGAACAGGGGTGGTTCCTACAATGAGCAGTTCTTC

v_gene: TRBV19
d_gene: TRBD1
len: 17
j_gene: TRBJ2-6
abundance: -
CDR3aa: CASRPEDRFSGANVLTF
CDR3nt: TGTGCCAGTAGACCCGAGGACAGGTTCTCTGGGGCCAACGTCCTGACTTTC

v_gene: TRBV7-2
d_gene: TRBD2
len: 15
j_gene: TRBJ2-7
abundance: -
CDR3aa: CASSLMSGGSYEQYF
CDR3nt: TGTGCCAGCAGCCTAATGAGTGGCGGGAGTTACGAGCAGTACTTC

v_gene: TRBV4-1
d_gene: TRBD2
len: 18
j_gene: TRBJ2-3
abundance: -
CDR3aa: CASSQDEASGSSTDTQYF
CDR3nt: TGCGCCAGCAGCCAAGATGAGGCTAGCGGGTCCTCCACAGATACGCAGTATTTT

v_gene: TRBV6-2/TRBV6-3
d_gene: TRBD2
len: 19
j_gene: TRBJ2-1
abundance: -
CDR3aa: CASSYSIDWRGVSYNEQFF
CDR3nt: TGTGCCAGCAGTTACTCTATCGATTGGCGGGGGGTATCCTACAATGAGCAGTTCTTC

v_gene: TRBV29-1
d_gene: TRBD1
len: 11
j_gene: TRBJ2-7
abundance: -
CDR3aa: CSARDSYEQYF
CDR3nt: TGCAGCGCTCGGGACAGCTACGAGCAGTACTTC

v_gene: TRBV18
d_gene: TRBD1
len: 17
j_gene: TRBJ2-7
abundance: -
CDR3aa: CASSPPKVGTGSYEQYF
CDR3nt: TGTGCCAGCTCACCACCAAAGGTCGGGACAGGTTCCTACGAGCAGTACTTC

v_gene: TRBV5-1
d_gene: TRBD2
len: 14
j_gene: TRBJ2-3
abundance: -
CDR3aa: CASSFGGGADTQYF
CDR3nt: TGCGCCAGCAGCTTCGGTGGGGGGGCAGATACGCAGTATTTT

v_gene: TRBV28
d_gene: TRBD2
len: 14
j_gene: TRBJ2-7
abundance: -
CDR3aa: CASSLTSGSYEQYF
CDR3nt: TGTGCCAGCAGCTTAACTAGCGGATCCTACGAGCAGTACTTC

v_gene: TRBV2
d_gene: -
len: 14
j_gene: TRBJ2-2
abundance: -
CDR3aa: CASNRRGNTGELFF
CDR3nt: TGTGCCAGCAACCGGCGGGGAAACACCGGGGAGCTGTTTTTT

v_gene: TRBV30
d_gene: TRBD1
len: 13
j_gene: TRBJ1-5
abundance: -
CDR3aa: CAWGGQFNQPQHF
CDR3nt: TGTGCCTGGGGGGGACAGTTCAATCAGCCCCAGCATTTT

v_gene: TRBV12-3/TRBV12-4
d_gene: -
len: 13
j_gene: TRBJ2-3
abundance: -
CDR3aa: CASRMTSTDTQYF
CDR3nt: TGTGCCAGCAGGATGACTAGCACAGATACGCAGTATTTT

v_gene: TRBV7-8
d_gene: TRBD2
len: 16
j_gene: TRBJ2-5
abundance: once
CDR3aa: CASSPRPGGRAETQYF
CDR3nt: TGTGCCAGCTCACCAAGGCCAGGCGGGAGGGCAGAGACCCAGTACTTC

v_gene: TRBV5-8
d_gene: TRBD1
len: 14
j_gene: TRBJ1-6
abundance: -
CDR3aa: CASSLDRDNSPLHF
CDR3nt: TGTGCCAGCAGCTTAGACAGGGATAATTCACCCCTCCACTTT